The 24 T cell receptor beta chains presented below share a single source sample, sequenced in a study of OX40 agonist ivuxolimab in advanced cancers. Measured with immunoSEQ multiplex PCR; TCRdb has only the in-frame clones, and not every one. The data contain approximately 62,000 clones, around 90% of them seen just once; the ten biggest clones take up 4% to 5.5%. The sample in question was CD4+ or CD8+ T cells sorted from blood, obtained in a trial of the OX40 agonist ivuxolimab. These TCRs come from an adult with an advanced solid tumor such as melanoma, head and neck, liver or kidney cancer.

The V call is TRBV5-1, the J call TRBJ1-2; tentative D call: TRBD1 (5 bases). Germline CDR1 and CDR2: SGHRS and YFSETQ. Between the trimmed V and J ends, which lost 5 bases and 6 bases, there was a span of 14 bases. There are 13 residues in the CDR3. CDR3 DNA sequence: TGCGCCAGCAGAATACAGGATTTGGATGGCTACACCTTC. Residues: CASRIQDLDGYTF.

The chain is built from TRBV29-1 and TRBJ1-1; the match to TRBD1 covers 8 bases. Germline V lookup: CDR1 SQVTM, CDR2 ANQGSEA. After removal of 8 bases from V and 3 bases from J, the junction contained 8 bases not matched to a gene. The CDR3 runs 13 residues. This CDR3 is CSSRTGSDTEAFF. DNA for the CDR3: TGCAGCTCCCGGACAGGGTCGGACACTGAAGCTTTCTTT.

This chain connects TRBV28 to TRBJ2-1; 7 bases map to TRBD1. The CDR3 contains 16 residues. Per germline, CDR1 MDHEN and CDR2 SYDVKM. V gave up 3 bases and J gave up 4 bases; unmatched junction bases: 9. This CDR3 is CASSFEGAGEYNEQFF. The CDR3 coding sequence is TGTGCCAGCAGTTTTGAGGGGGCCGGTGAATACAATGAGCAGTTCTTC.

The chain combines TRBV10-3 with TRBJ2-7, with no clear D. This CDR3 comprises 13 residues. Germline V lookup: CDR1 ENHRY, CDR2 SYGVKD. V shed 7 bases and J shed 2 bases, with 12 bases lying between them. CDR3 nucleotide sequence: TGTGCCATCACCCCGGGCCCCGCCTACGAGCAGTACTTC. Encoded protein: CAITPGPAYEQYF.

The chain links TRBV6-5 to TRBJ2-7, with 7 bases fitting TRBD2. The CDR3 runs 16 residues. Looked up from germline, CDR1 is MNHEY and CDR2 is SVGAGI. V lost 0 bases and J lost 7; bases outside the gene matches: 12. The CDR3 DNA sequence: TGTGCCAGCAGTTACTCGGTGCCGGGAGGCCCGGGAGAGCAGTACTTC. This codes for CASSYSVPGGPGEQYF.

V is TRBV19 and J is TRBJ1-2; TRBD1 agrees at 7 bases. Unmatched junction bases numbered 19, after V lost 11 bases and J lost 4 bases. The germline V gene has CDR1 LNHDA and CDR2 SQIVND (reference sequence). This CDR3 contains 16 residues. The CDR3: CASKSPDRRASYGYTF. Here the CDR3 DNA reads TGTGCCTCGAAATCGCCGGACAGGCGAGCTAGCTATGGCTACACCTTC.

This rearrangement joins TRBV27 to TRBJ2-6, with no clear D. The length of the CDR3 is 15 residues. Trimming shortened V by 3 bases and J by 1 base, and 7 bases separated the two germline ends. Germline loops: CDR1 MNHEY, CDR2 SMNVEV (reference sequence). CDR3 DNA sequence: TGTGCCAGCAGTTTTGGTCCTTCTGGGGCCAACGTCCTGACTTTC. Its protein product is CASSFGPSGANVLTF. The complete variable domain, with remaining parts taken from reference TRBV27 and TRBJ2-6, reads EAQVTQNPRYLITVTGKKLTVTCSQNMNHEYMSWYRQDPGLGLRQIYYSMNVEVTDKGDVPEGYKVSRKEKRNFPLILESPSPNQTSLYFCASSFGPSGANVLTFGAGSRLTVL.

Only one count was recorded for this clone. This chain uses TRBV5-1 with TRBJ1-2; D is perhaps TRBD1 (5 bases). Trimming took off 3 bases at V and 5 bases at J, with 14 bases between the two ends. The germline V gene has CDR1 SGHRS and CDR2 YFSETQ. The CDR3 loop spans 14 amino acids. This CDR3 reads CASSYGDATYGYTF. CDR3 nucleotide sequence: TGCGCCAGCAGCTACGGGGACGCCACGTATGGCTACACCTTC.

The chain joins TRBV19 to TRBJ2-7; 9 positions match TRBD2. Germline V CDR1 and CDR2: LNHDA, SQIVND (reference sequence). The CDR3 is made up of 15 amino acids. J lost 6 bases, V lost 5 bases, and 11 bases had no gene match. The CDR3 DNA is TGTGCCAGTAGTTCCCTAGCGGGGTCCCTTCTCGAGCAGTACTTC. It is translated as CASSSLAGSLLEQYF.

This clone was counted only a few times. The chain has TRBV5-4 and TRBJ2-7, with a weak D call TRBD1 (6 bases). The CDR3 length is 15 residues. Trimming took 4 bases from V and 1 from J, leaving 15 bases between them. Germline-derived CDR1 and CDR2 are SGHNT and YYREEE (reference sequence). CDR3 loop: CASSPGQRGSYEQYF. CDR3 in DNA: TGTGCCAGCAGCCCCGGACAGAGAGGTTCCTACGAGCAGTACTTC. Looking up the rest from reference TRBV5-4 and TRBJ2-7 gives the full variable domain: ETGVTQSPTHLIKTRGQQVTLRCSSQSGHNTVSWYQQALGQGPQFIFQYYREEENGRGNFPPRFSGLQFPNYSSELNVNALELDDSALYLCASSPGQRGSYEQYFGPGTRLTVT.

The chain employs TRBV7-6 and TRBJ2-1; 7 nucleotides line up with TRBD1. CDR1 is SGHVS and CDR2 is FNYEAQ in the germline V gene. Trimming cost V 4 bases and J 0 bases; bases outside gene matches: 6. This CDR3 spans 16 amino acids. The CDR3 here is CASSSNRGSSYNEQFF. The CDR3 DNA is TGTGCCAGCAGCTCAAACAGGGGAAGCTCCTACAATGAGCAGTTCTTC.

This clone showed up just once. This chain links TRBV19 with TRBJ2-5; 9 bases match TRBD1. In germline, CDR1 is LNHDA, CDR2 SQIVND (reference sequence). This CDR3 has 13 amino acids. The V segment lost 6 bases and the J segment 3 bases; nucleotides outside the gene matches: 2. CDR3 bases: TGTGCCAGTAGAAGGACAGGGGAAGAGACCCAGTACTTC. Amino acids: CASRRTGEETQYF. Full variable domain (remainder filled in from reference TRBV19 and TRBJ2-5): DGGITQSPKYLFRKEGQNVTLSCEQNLNHDAMYWYRQDPGQGLRLIYYSQIVNDFQKGDIAEGYSVSREKKESFPLTVTSAQKNPTAFYLCASRRTGEETQYFGPGTRLLVL.

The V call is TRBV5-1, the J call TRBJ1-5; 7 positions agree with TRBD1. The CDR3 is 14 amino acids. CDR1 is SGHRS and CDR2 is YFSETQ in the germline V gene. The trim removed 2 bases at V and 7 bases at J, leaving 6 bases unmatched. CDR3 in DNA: TGCGCCAGCAGCTTCACAGGGGAGGGGCAGCCCCAGCATTTT. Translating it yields CASSFTGEGQPQHF.

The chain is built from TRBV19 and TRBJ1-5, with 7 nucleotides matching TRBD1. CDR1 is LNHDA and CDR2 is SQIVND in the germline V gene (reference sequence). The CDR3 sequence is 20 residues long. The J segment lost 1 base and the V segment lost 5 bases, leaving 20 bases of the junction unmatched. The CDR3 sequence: CASSEYRGGFSLRSNQPQHF. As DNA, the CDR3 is TGTGCCAGTAGTGAATACAGGGGCGGCTTCAGCTTGAGAAGCAATCAGCCCCAGCATTTT. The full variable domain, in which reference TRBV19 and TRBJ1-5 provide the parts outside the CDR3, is DGGITQSPKYLFRKEGQNVTLSCEQNLNHDAMYWYRQDPGQGLRLIYYSQIVNDFQKGDIAEGYSVSREKKESFPLTVTSAQKNPTAFYLCASSEYRGGFSLRSNQPQHFGDGTRLSIL.

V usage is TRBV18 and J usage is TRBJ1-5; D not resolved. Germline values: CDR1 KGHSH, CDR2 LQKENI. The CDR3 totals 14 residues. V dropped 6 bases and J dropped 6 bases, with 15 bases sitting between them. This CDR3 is CASSYSDQLQPQHF. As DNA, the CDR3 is TGTGCCAGCTCCTACTCGGATCAGCTTCAGCCCCAGCATTTT.

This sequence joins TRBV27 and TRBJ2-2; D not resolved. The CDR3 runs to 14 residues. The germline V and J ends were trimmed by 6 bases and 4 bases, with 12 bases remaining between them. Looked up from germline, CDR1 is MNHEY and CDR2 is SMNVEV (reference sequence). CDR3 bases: TGTGCCAGCAGCCCTGGTTGGGTCACCGGGGAGCTGTTTTTT. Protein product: CASSPGWVTGELFF.

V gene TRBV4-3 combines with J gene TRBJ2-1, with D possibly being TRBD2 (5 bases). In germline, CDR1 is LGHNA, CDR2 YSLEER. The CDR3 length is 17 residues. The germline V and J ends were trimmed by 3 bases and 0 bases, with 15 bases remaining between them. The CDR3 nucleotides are TGCGCCAGCAGCCAGGGAAAGGTAGGGAGCTCCTACAATGAGCAGTTCTTC. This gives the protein CASSQGKVGSSYNEQFF.

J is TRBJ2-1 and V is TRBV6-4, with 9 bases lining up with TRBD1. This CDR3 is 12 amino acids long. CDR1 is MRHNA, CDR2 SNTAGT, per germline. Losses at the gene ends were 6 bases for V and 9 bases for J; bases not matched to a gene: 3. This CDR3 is CASRGTGLEQFF. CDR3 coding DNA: TGTGCCAGCAGGGGGACAGGGCTTGAGCAGTTCTTC.

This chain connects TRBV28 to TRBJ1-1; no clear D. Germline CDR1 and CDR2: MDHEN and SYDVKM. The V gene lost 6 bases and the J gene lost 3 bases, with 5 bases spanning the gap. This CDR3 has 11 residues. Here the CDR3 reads CASRTDTEAFF. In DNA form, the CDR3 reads TGTGCCAGCAGGACCGACACTGAAGCTTTCTTT. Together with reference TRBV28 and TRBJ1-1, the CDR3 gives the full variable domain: DVKVTQSSRYLVKRTGEKVFLECVQDMDHENMFWYRQDPGLGLRLIYFSYDVKMKEKGDIPEGYSVSREKKERFSLILESASTNQTSMYLCASRTDTEAFFGQGTRLTVV.

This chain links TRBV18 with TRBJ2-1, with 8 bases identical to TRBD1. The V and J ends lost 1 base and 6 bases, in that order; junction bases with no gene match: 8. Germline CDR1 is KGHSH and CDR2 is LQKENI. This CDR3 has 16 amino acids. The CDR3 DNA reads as TGTGCCAGCTCACCACAGATACAGGGGGGCGGCAATGAGCAGTTCTTC. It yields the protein CASSPQIQGGGNEQFF.

The CDR3 loop is CAIKVFNSLGGRNYGYTF. The CDR3 DNA is TGTGCCATCAAAGTATTTAATAGCTTGGGGGGCAGGAACTATGGCTACACCTTC. This rearrangement joins TRBV19 to TRBJ1-2; TRBD1 might be the D (6 bases). Trimming cost V 10 bases and J 2 bases, with 29 bases left between them. Germline V CDR1 and CDR2: LNHDA, SQIVND (reference sequence). The CDR3 totals 18 residues.

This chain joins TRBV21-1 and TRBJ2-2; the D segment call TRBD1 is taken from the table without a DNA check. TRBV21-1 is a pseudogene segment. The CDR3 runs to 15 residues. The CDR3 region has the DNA TGTGCCAGCAGCAAAGTAGGGGGCGATGGCGGGGAGCTGTTTTTT. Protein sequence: CASSKVGGDGGELFF.

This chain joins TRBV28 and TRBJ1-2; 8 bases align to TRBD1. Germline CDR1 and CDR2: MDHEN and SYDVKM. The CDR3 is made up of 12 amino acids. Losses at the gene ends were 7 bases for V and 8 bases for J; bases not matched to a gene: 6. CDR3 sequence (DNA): TGTGCCAGCAATCAGGGGGCTAGGGGCTACACCTTC. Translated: CASNQGARGYTF.

CDR3 region: CASTSGNTIYF. The CDR3 DNA reads as TGTGCCAGCACTTCTGGAAACACCATATATTTT. V is TRBV28 and J is TRBJ1-3, with D unclear. The CDR3 is 11 residues long. CDR1 MDHEN and CDR2 SYDVKM come from the germline V gene. The ends were cut back, 7 bases at V and 1 base at J, with 2 bases in the middle.